This T cell receptor beta chain was obtained from a study of blood T cell repertoires in COVID-19. Here immunoSEQ multiplex PCR was the method, and the copy in TCRdb shows in-frame clones only, minus some. The table records around 390,000 clones, 80% to 90% of them present only once. Participants were aged roughly 18 to 100 years from about two dozen US areas. Grouping used clinical history reported by participants in a survey and questionnaire. Per germline, CDR1 SQVTM and CDR2 ANQGSEA. The CDR3 consists of 13 residues. V lost 5 bases and J lost 3; bases outside the gene matches: 4. The receptor was isolated from a woman in her fifties or sixties who had recovered from COVID-19. The sequenced material came from PBMCs or T cells enriched from blood (not recorded which). The J gene is TRBJ1-2, the V gene TRBV29-1; 9 bases are shared with TRBD1. For the CDR3, the DNA is TGCAGCGTTATCCGGGACAGGGACTATGGCTACACCTTC. Translated: CSVIRDRDYGYTF.